This TCR beta chain emerged from a study of blood T cell repertoires in COVID-19. Turning to the study itself: The analysed material was cDNA or gDNA that came from T cells, B-cell-depleted T cells, or PBMCs.

Per the study methods: Estimation of nucleated cell counts was performed using reference gene primer amplification. Sequencing was performed with immunoSEQ multiplex PCR; in TCRdb, only in-frame clones are kept and a portion is missing. D and trimming were read from the DNA, whereas the V and J calls and clone size are those reported in that table. The sample includes almost 200,000 clones, around 81% of them seen just once. It was during active infection that Seattle patients were enrolled and then longitudinally followed. Trimming removed 2 bases at V and 0 bases at J, with 11 bases between. This CDR3 spans 15 amino acids. CDR1 SGHRS and CDR2 YFSETQ come from the germline V gene.

The sequence was collected from a man in his 60s with COVID-19, enrolled during active disease. The sequenced sample was peripheral blood. J is TRBJ1-1 and V is TRBV5-1, with D tentatively TRBD1 (6 bases). Here the CDR3 reads CASSLPGQLNTEAFF. CDR3 in DNA: TGCGCCAGCAGCTTACCCGGACAGCTGAACACTGAAGCTTTCTTT.